The 32 T cell receptor beta chains reported below all come from one sample, sequenced in a study of breast tumors, draining lymph nodes, adjacent tissues. TCRdb re-called the multiplex PCR reads with MiXCR, one entry per CDR3 protein. The repertoire has around 150,000 distinct CDR3 sequences, 32% of them found once; the top ten carry 2.3%. Breast cancer patients provided tissue from their axillary draining lymph nodes. Specimen: axillary lymph node tissue. The origin of the receptors is a female donor with breast cancer. Some clones in this sample may be carry-over from other donors' samples.

The chain couples TRBV19 to TRBJ1-1; 9 nucleotides agree with TRBD1. V lost 4 bases, J lost 11 bases, and 11 bases stayed unmatched. CDR1 is LNHDA, CDR2 SQIVND, per germline (reference sequence). The CDR3 extends over 14 amino acids. This CDR3 is CASSTQQGAGPAFF. The CDR3 DNA follows: TGTGCCAGTAGTACCCAACAGGGGGCCGGGCCGGCTTTCTTT.

Many counts were recorded for this clonotype. J is TRBJ1-5 and V is TRBV29-1, with 8 bases lining up with TRBD1. Germline V lookup: CDR1 SQVTM, CDR2 ANQGSEA. This CDR3 is 15 amino acids long. Germline trimming cut 5 bases from V and 0 bases from J; bases unmatched to any gene: 6. CDR3 sequence (DNA): TGCAGCGTTCTGACAGGGGCGGATAGCAATCAGCCCCAGCATTTT. It codes for CSVLTGADSNQPQHF.

This chain uses TRBV19 with TRBJ2-5; a weak D match, TRBD1 (5 bases). The germline CDR1 and CDR2 sequences are LNHDA and SQIVND (reference sequence). V gave up 5 bases and J gave up 4 bases, with 11 bases separating them. This CDR3 comprises 13 residues. CDR3 in DNA: TGTGCCAGTAGTCAGGGTCTGGTAGAGACCCAGTACTTC. This encodes CASSQGLVETQYF.

This rearrangement joins TRBV5-4 to TRBJ2-7; tentatively, D is TRBD1 (5 bases). Germline V lookup: CDR1 SGHNT, CDR2 YYREEE (reference sequence). This CDR3 is built from 14 residues. V shed 0 bases and J shed 5 bases, with 12 bases lying between them. CDR3 coding DNA: TGTGCCAGCAGCTTGGGTCAGGGTGATGACGAGCAGTACTTC. Translation gives CASSLGQGDDEQYF.

This chain joins TRBV11-3 and TRBJ2-7, with D possibly matching TRBD2 (6 bases). Germline V gene sequence: CDR1 SGHNT, CDR2 YENEEA. This CDR3 region has 18 residues. Between the trimmed V and J ends, which lost 7 bases and 3 bases, there was a span of 28 bases. Here the CDR3 DNA reads TGTGCCAGCAACCAAGAGGCAAAAGAGGGACTCGACCACTACGAGCAGTACGTC. It yields the protein CASNQEAKEGLDHYEQYV.

This clonotype was recorded at least ten times. The rearrangement links TRBV6-1 to TRBJ2-7, with D possibly being TRBD2 (5 bases). From germline, CDR1 is MNHNS and CDR2 SASEGT. The CDR3 runs to 13 residues. The CDR3 spells CAVGSGFVYEQYF. Written as DNA, the CDR3 is TGTGCAGTCGGCTCGGGGTTCGTCTACGAGCAGTACTTC.

The chain has TRBV7-2 and TRBJ1-2; 8 bases agree with TRBD1. The germline gives CDR1 SGHTA, CDR2 FQGNSA. CDR3 length: 16 amino acids. The ends lost 5 bases at V and 4 bases at J; junction bases unmatched: 12. As DNA, the CDR3 is TGTGCCAGCAGCGTTGAATCCAGGGGGCCACTCTATGGCTACACCTTC. Translated, it gives CASSVESRGPLYGYTF.

The chain combines TRBV29-1 with TRBJ2-7; 7 bases fit TRBD1. The CDR3 runs to 14 residues. V lost 6 bases, J lost 3 bases, and 11 bases stayed unmatched. Germline loops: CDR1 SQVTM, CDR2 ANQGSEA. CDR3 region: CSVAEGQSYYEQYV. CDR3 sequence (DNA): TGCAGCGTGGCCGAGGGACAGAGCTACTACGAGCAGTACGTC.

This clonotype was seen at least ten times. The V call is TRBV19, the J call TRBJ2-3; 7 bases map to TRBD1. J was trimmed by 1 base and V by 5 bases; bases with no gene match: 3. This CDR3 has 14 residues. The germline CDR1 and CDR2 sequences are LNHDA and SQIVND (reference sequence). In DNA, the CDR3 is TGTGCCAGTAGTCCTGACAGGGGCACAGATACGCAGTATTTT. As protein: CASSPDRGTDTQYF.

The sample holds many counts of this clonotype. The CDR3 spells CASSRSYEQYF. For the CDR3, the DNA is TGTGCCAGCAGTCGGTCCTACGAGCAGTACTTC. The chain has TRBV28 and TRBJ2-7; D is ambiguous. This CDR3 has 11 amino acids. Trimming shortened V by 5 bases and J by 1 base, and 3 bases separated the two germline ends. Per germline, CDR1 MDHEN and CDR2 SYDVKM. Variable domain in full (rest from reference TRBV28 and TRBJ2-7): DVKVTQSSRYLVKRTGEKVFLECVQDMDHENMFWYRQDPGLGLRLIYFSYDVKMKEKGDIPEGYSVSREKKERFSLILESASTNQTSMYLCASSRSYEQYFGPGTRLTVT.

Ten or more counts support this clonotype. V and J are TRBV9 and TRBJ1-4; D unclear. CDR1 and CDR2 (germline): SGDLS, YYNGEE. V lost 0 bases, J lost 5 bases, and 11 bases lay in between. The CDR3 runs to 15 residues. Written as DNA, the CDR3 is TGTGCCAGCAGCGTAGGACCGAACCCCAATGAAAAACTGTTTTTT. Its translation is CASSVGPNPNEKLFF.

This clonotype was found many times. Mismatch with germline at one junction end may stem from a read error. V usage is TRBV5-1 and J usage is TRBJ1-4, with unresolved D. Germline-derived CDR1 and CDR2 are SGHRS and YFSETQ. The CDR3 totals 13 residues. CDR3 in amino acids: CASSVQPSENLFF. As DNA, the CDR3 is TGCGCCAGCAGCGTACAGCCTTCCGAAAACCTGTTTTTT.

With respect to this clonotype: This likely comes from a read error, as the CDR3 has no conserved phenylalanine or tryptophan at its end. The rearrangement joins TRBV20-1 to TRBJ1-2, with D hard to call. Germline V CDR1 and CDR2: DFQATT, SNEGSKA (reference sequence). The CDR3 sequence is 15 residues long. CDR3 protein: CSARERVASNYDYTY. CDR3 nucleotide sequence: TGCAGTGCTAGAGAGAGGGTAGCGAGTAACTATGACTACACCTAC.

The genes are TRBV2 and TRBJ1-6, with 7 bases matching TRBD1. Germline V CDR1 and CDR2: SNHLY, FYNNEI. This CDR3 comprises 14 residues. J was trimmed by 10 bases and V by 4 bases; bases with no gene match: 7. The CDR3 DNA sequence: TGTGCCAGCAGTGCGACAGGGAACGACTCACCCCTCCACTTT. As protein: CASSATGNDSPLHF.

The V call is TRBV2, the J call TRBJ2-7; D gene ambiguous. This CDR3 is 12 amino acids long. Trimming pared 1 base from V and 6 bases from J, leaving 7 bases between. Per germline, CDR1 SNHLY and CDR2 FYNNEI. CDR3 sequence reads: CASSEGVSEQYF. The CDR3 DNA reads TGTGCCAGCAGTGAAGGGGTGAGCGAGCAGTACTTC.

This clonotype was counted only a few times. The CDR3 region has the DNA TGTGCCAGCAGGAGGGAAGGCTATGGCTACACCTTC. Its protein product is CASRREGYGYTF. The V gene is TRBV14, the J gene TRBJ1-2; D not resolved. The V gene lost 6 bases and the J gene lost 4 bases, with 9 bases spanning the gap. The length of the CDR3 is 12 residues. The V gene's germline CDR1 is SGHDN and CDR2 FVKESK.

This clonotype was counted at least ten times. The rearrangement uses TRBV29-1 and TRBJ2-3, with D perhaps TRBD1 or TRBD2 (6 bases each). CDR1 and CDR2 from the germline V gene are SQVTM and ANQGSEA. V was clipped by 3 bases and J by 1 base, with 8 bases between them. There are 13 residues in the CDR3. In nucleotides, the CDR3 is TGCAGCGTTGAGGAGGGGGGCACAGATACGCAGTATTTT. This sequence encodes CSVEEGGTDTQYF.

This clonotype was counted ten times or more. The rearrangement joins TRBV5-1 to TRBJ2-2, with TRBD1 matching over 7 bases. The CDR3 is 14 residues long. The V gene end was trimmed by 3 bases and the J gene end by 7 bases; junction bases not matched to a gene: 6. Germline V CDR1 and CDR2: SGHRS, YFSETQ. This CDR3 reads CASSSTGTVGELFF. The CDR3 DNA sequence: TGCGCCAGCAGCTCGACTGGGACAGTCGGGGAGCTGTTTTTT.

This clonotype was detected a few times. The chain's CDR3 is CASSVGQGYGYTF. CDR3 in DNA: TGTGCCAGCAGTGTGGGACAGGGCTATGGCTACACCTTC. V usage is TRBV2 and J usage is TRBJ1-2; 9 positions match TRBD1. This CDR3 has 13 residues. The V gene end was trimmed by 4 bases and the J gene end by 4 bases; junction bases not matched to a gene: 1. Germline V gene data show CDR1 as SNHLY and CDR2 as FYNNEI.

This clonotype appeared many times. The rearrangement uses TRBV3-1 and TRBJ2-5; D is undetermined. The ends were cut back, 7 bases at V and 4 bases at J, with 16 bases in the middle. This CDR3 comprises 14 residues. Germline V gene lookup returns CDR1 LGHDT and CDR2 YNNKEL (reference sequence). Written as DNA, the CDR3 is TGTGCCAGCACCCCCTCAGGAAGAGGAGAGACCCAGTACTTC. Its protein is CASTPSGRGETQYF.

This clonotype has a count of ten or more. This rearrangement joins TRBV12-3 or TRBV12-4 to TRBJ1-2; 9 bases map to TRBD1. V lost 3 bases to trimming and J lost 4 bases; unmatched junction nucleotides: 6. The CDR3 totals 15 residues. The CDR3 protein is CASSLRDRAGYGYTF. CDR3 coding DNA: TGTGCCAGCAGTTTGCGGGACAGGGCAGGCTATGGCTACACCTTC.

The sample holds many counts of this clonotype. This rearrangement joins TRBV24-1 to TRBJ2-4; maybe TRBD1 (6 bases). Germline lookup yields CDR1 KGHDR and CDR2 SFDVKD. Between the trimmed V and J ends, which lost 3 bases and 0 bases, there was a span of 17 bases. The CDR3 sequence is 18 residues long. CDR3 nucleotide sequence: TGTGCCACCAGTGATGTACAAGGACAGATTGTAGCCAAAAACATTCAGTACTTC. Residues: CATSDVQGQIVAKNIQYF.

This clonotype was recorded many times. This rearrangement joins TRBV19 to TRBJ2-3, with 9 bases that match TRBD2. CDR1 is LNHDA, CDR2 SQIVND, per germline (reference sequence). This CDR3 is 16 amino acids long. V lost 4 bases, J lost 4 bases, and 9 bases stayed unmatched. The CDR3 nucleotides read TGTGCCAGTAGTACCCGAGCGGGGGGAACAGCAGATACGCAGTATTTT. Translated: CASSTRAGGTADTQYF.

The chain joins TRBV20-1 to TRBJ1-2; maybe TRBD1 (6 bases). V lost 3 bases and J 7 bases, leaving 9 bases between the germline ends. The CDR3 covers 11 residues. Germline V gives CDR1 DFQATT, CDR2 SNEGSKA (reference sequence). CDR3 nucleotide sequence: TGCAGTGCTAGCACAGGGTTTGGCTACACCTTC. Translation gives CSASTGFGYTF.

This clonotype was counted many times. The gene calls are TRBV7-9 and TRBJ2-2; 9 positions match TRBD1. V shed 5 bases and J 5 bases; nucleotides not matched to a gene: 6. The length of the CDR3 is 15 residues. Germline values: CDR1 SEHNR, CDR2 FQNEAQ (reference sequence). The CDR3 DNA reads TGTGCCAGCAGCACAGGGGGCGCGAGGACCGGGGAGCTGTTTTTT. It yields the protein CASSTGGARTGELFF. Full variable domain (rest looked up from reference TRBV7-9 and TRBJ2-2): DTGVSQNPRHKITKRGQNVTFRCDPISEHNRLYWYRQTLGQGPEFLTYFQNEAQLEKSRLLSDRFSAERPKGSFSTLEIQRTEQGDSAMYLCASSTGGARTGELFFGEGSRLTVL.

This clonotype came up many times. This chain links TRBV6-2 or TRBV6-3 with TRBJ2-7; D is possibly TRBD1 (5 bases). The germline V gene encodes CDR1 MNHEY and CDR2 SVGEGT. V dropped 4 bases and J dropped 6 bases, with 13 bases sitting between them. The CDR3 consists of 13 residues. CDR3 sequence (DNA): TGTGCCAGCAGTTCCCAGGGATCTGCCGAGCAGTACGTC. Its protein product is CASSSQGSAEQYV.

This clonotype was recorded many times. This is likely a read error, given that the CDR3 carries no conserved phenylalanine or tryptophan at its end. It is unclear where the CDR3 begins or ends on the DNA, so no DNA is shown, and the CDR3 is as TCRdb lists it. This sequence joins TRBV2 and TRBJ1-2. Germline CDR1 SNHLY, CDR2 FYNNEI. The CDR3 totals 12 residues, both ends included. This CDR3 reads CASSEAGRGTAL.

Concerning this clonotype: The conserved phenylalanine or tryptophan is not found at the CDR3 terminus, so this likely reflects a read error. The chain carries TRBV20-1 and TRBJ1-6; tentatively, D is TRBD1 (6 bases). The CDR3 consists of 14 residues. Germline V gene sequence: CDR1 DFQATT, CDR2 SNEGSKA (reference sequence). CDR3 sequence: CSASPRGGDSPLHL. The CDR3 DNA reads as TGCAGTGCTAGTCCCAGGGGAGGGGATTCCCCCCTCCACCTT.

The table lists this clonotype with many counts. V and J are TRBV6-1 and TRBJ2-3, with 7 bases aligning to TRBD2. Germline trimming cut 8 bases from V and 2 bases from J; bases unmatched to any gene: 10. Looked up from germline, CDR1 is MNHNS and CDR2 is SASEGT. The CDR3 covers 15 residues. CDR3: CASHGGVFPTDTQYF. CDR3 DNA: TGTGCCAGCCATGGGGGGGTCTTTCCCACAGATACGCAGTATTTT.

This clonotype was seen ten or more times. This CDR3 reads CASMGGSSGNTIYF. The CDR3 DNA follows: TGTGCCAGCATGGGCGGATCCTCTGGAAACACCATATATTTT. The chain recombines TRBV9 with TRBJ1-3; D uncertain. The CDR3 has 14 amino acids. V lost 6 bases, J lost 0 bases, and 10 bases lay in between. Germline V CDR1 and CDR2: SGDLS, YYNGEE. Full variable domain (rest looked up from reference TRBV9 and TRBJ1-3): DSGVTQTPKHLITATGQRVTLRCSPRSGDLSVYWYQQSLDQGLQFLIQYYNGEERAKGNILERFSAQQFPDLHSELNLSSLELGDSALYFCASMGGSSGNTIYFGEGSWLTVV.

This clonotype was picked up many times. V usage is TRBV16 and J usage is TRBJ1-2; maybe TRBD1 (5 bases). This CDR3 contains 15 residues. Trimming left V 1 base short and J 0 bases short, with 9 bases between. Per germline, CDR1 KGHSY and CDR2 FQNENV. The CDR3 here is CASSQWGSPNYGYTF. The CDR3 DNA follows: TGTGCCAGCAGCCAATGGGGCAGCCCTAACTATGGCTACACCTTC.

This clonotype has at least ten counts. The chain carries TRBV7-8 and TRBJ2-7; TRBD1 is a possible D gene (5 bases). Germline V CDR1 and CDR2: SGHVS, FQNEAQ. The V and J ends lost 2 bases and 2 bases respectively, with 10 bases between them. The CDR3 covers 14 residues. CDR3 DNA sequence: TGTGCCAGCAGCTTACCAGGGCACCCCTACGAGCAGTACGTC. Residues: CASSLPGHPYEQYV.